This T cell receptor beta chain is from a study of radiation and T cells in renal cell carcinoma. Notes on the study in general: Pretreatment tumor biopsies were lacking, so baseline clonotypes are unknown.

The CDR3 length is 14 residues. The germline CDR1 and CDR2 sequences are LGHNA and YNFKEQ. V lost 4 bases, J lost 4 bases, and 10 bases lay in between. Data came from immunoSEQ multiplex PCR; TCRdb stores just in-frame clones and leaves some out. The table has 100,000 to 150,000 clones, around 80% seen once; the top ten hold 3%. The time point here: baseline pretreatment blood. Sample treatment: 15 Gy SBRT to primary tumor, nephrectomy 4 weeks later. After SBRT, blood was collected at 2 and 4 weeks, plus baseline. A remark on this clone: Its antigen is still unknown.

Sequencing was performed on blood, taken from a patient whose treatment included radiotherapy and nephrectomy. The receptor was isolated from an older woman with renal cell carcinoma. The V and J genes are TRBV4-2 and TRBJ2-2; perhaps TRBD1 as D (6 bases). In DNA, the CDR3 is TGTGCCAGCAGCCCCGGACAGAGCACCGGGGAGCTGTTTTTT. This gives the protein CASSPGQSTGELFF.